This entry is about one T cell receptor (beta chain). This clone appeared a single time. The target of this receptor is not known. No qualities accompany the bases; no much larger clone lies one base away. Measured from the cysteine to the phenylalanine, the CDR3 is 17 residues long. Of the read, only the CDR3 DNA is kept; its 51 bases are in frame from base 1. V lost 6 bases and J lost 2 bases, and the count of bases not matched to a germline gene is 8. From the germline V gene, CDR1 is WSHSY and CDR2 is SAAADI. The data belong to a study of T cell responses to AZD1222 COVID-19 vaccine (dated by TCRdb to 2020 to 2023). General notes on the study: A total of 233 trial participants underwent TCR sequencing, of whom about 200 received two doses of AZD1222 and about 25 received two doses of the MenACWY control vaccine. Trial participants were enrolled by age into subgroups of 18-55, 56-69 and 70-plus years, and around 150, 28 and 57 TCR-sequenced participants, respectively, were included in these subgroups. Paper-wide results and their limitations: Only five to seven AZD1222 recipients were SARS-CoV-2 seropositive at baseline, limiting conclusions about previously exposed vaccinees. The 56-69-year group was small, and its depth increase did not reach significance, likely because of low power. After two AZD1222 doses, spike-specific TCR breadth and depth were significantly higher than at day 0 and than in MenACWY recipients. Reportedly, almost half of the unique spike-specific TCRs recognized epitopes lying outside the regions that are mutated in the B.1.351 and B.1.1.7 variants. Vaccine-associated CD4 TCRs spanned the whole spike protein, with dominant responses in regions 160-218 and 743-854. Because no day 14 peak-response samples were available, repertoires were characterized only after the peak T cell response. Most participants were white British and females outnumbered males, and the authors suggested that clonal diversity may have been underestimated.

The meaning of the sample's time point label: about 28 days (+/-7) after the second vaccine dose. AZD1222 recipients whose second dose came at about 4 weeks and those whose second dose came at about 12 weeks were combined into one group, since spike-specific TCR depth and breadth did not differ between the two schedules. The vaccinee samples were drawn from two UK trials, COV001 and COV002, one of which was a single-blind randomized controlled phase 2/3 trial testing AZD1222 (ChAdOx1 nCoV-19) in healthy adults. For TCRbeta chain sequencing, PBMC samples were collected from trial participants at day 0 and at day 28 after the second dose. The CDR3 regions of human TCRbeta chains were subjected to immunosequencing. The authors' analysis ran thus. TCRs in the repertoires were compared against a reference library of SARS-CoV-2-specific TCRs that had been generated with the MIRA antigen-specificity platform. Breadth was defined as the fraction of unique TCRs that were SARS-CoV-2-associated. Depth was defined as the fraction of total T cells that were SARS-CoV-2-associated. Using the MIRA data, every spike-specific TCR was mapped to the spike region that the TCR reacted to and assigned to either a CD4 or a CD8 class. Log10-transformed breadth and depth values were compared by one-way ANOVA with Sidak's multiple comparisons tests. TCRdb limited this immuneACCESS table to in-frame rearrangements with V and J called. A share of clones is missing; checked studies link under half to unresolved V genes, and the rest is unexplained. The DNA was the basis for D and trimming; V, J and clone size are from that table. This sample lists about 120,000 clones; around 90% were detected once. The ten top clones hold approximately 2.6% of the sample.

The chain employs TRBV10-2 and TRBJ2-2; TRBD2 agrees with 11 junctional bases. The sequenced sample was peripheral blood, obtained 28 days after the second AZD1222 dose. The receptor was isolated from an adult who received the AZD1222 COVID-19 vaccine. The CDR3 is CASRAASGGPNTGELFF. The DNA is as follows: TGCGCCAGCAGGGCGGCTAGCGGGGGGCCTAACACCGGGGAGCTGTTTTTT.